These T cell receptor beta chains were read from a single sample in a study of CD8 T cells in Susac syndrome. Via MiXCR, TCRdb re-called the immunoSEQ multiplex PCR reads, giving one row per CDR3 protein. This table holds about 120,000 distinct CDR3 sequences, over 95% found once. The sample taken for sequencing was CD4+ T cells from PBMCs. Every receptor here comes from a human donor with Susac syndrome. Each CDR3 is given with its conserved first and last residue. The order of the fields is D gene, V gene, clone size, J gene, CDR3 protein, CDR3 DNA. A D gene is named only where the DNA matches it firmly. Only part of the rows carry a size: once, few, many, or a class if the clone is expanded.

TRBD1	TRBV28	.	TRBJ2-7	CASSFGQVYEQYF	TGTGCCAGCAGTTTCGGACAGGTCTACGAGCAGTACTTC
.	TRBV30	.	TRBJ1-5	CAWSVGWDTNSNQPQHF	TGTGCCTGGAGTGTTGGGTGGGACACTAATAGCAATCAGCCCCAGCATTTT
.	TRBV20-1	.	TRBJ2-4	CSAERENIQYF	TGCAGTGCTGAGAGAGAAAACATTCAGTACTTC
.	TRBV9	.	TRBJ2-3	CASSVGDRSLDTQYF	TGTGCCAGCAGCGTAGGCGACAGGTCTCTAGATACGCAGTATTTT
.	TRBV29-1	.	TRBJ2-4	CSVVGRGGENIQYF	TGCAGCGTTGTGGGCAGGGGGGGGGAAAACATTCAGTACTTC
.	TRBV7-2	once	TRBJ2-1	CASTPLAPYGNEQFF	TGTGCCAGCACCCCCCTAGCGCCTTATGGGAATGAGCAGTTCTTC
.	TRBV20-1	.	TRBJ1-1	CSARDSRLNTEAFF	TGCAGTGCTAGAGATTCCAGGTTGAACACTGAAGCTTTCTTT
TRBD2	TRBV5-6	few	TRBJ2-4	CASSLERGNIQYF	TGTGCCAGCAGCTTGGAGCGGGGAAACATTCAGTACTTC
.	TRBV6-6	.	TRBJ2-6	CASSPHWANVLTF	TGTGCCAGCAGTCCCCACTGGGCCAACGTCCTGACTTTC
TRBD1	TRBV9	once	TRBJ2-1	CASSAAGGAGSYNEQFF	TGTGCCAGCAGCGCCGCAGGGGGCGCAGGGTCCTACAATGAGCAGTTCTTC
.	TRBV29-1	.	TRBJ2-1	CSVDSGISYNEQFF	TGCAGCGTTGATTCGGGGATCTCCTACAATGAGCAGTTCTTC
.	TRBV5-1	.	TRBJ2-3	CASSLQWSTDTQYF	TGCGCCAGCAGCTTACAGTGGAGCACAGATACGCAGTATTTT
TRBD2	TRBV5-6	few	TRBJ2-7	CASRRREGLYEQYF	TGTGCCAGCAGAAGGCGGGAGGGTCTATACGAGCAGTACTTC
.	TRBV5-6	.	TRBJ1-1	CASSFPTGGTEAFF	TGTGCCAGCAGCTTCCCCACGGGGGGCACTGAAGCTTTCTTT
TRBD1	TRBV30	.	TRBJ2-3	CAWSAQGSDTQYF	TGTGCCTGGAGTGCACAGGGGTCAGATACGCAGTATTTT
.	TRBV7-2	.	TRBJ2-2	CASSLDSSRYTGELFF	TGTGCCAGCAGCTTAGATAGCAGCCGCTACACCGGGGAGCTGTTTTTT
.	TRBV20-1	.	TRBJ2-1	CSATNFRASSYNEQFF	TGCAGTGCTACGAATTTCAGGGCGAGCTCCTACAATGAGCAGTTCTTC
.	TRBV5-6	.	TRBJ2-7	CASSSAGYEQYF	TGTGCCAGCAGCTCGGCCGGGTACGAGCAGTACTTC
.	TRBV20-1	once	TRBJ1-3	CSASQHRAGNTIYF	TGCAGTGCTAGCCAACACAGGGCTGGAAACACCATATATTTT
.	TRBV7-9	.	TRBJ2-6	CASSLSVSGANVLTF	TGTGCCAGCAGCTTATCGGTCTCTGGGGCCAACGTCCTGACTTTC
.	TRBV7-2	.	TRBJ2-7	CASSEWAPYEQYF	TGTGCCAGCAGCGAATGGGCTCCCTACGAGCAGTACTTC
.	TRBV2	.	TRBJ1-1	CASSLDSNTEAFF	TGTGCCAGCAGCCTGGACTCGAACACTGAAGCTTTCTTT
TRBD2	TRBV5-4	.	TRBJ2-1	CASRLAGGREQFF	TGTGCCAGCAGGCTAGCGGGGGGTCGGGAGCAGTTCTTC
TRBD2	TRBV29-1	.	TRBJ2-3	CSVVLSGGFTDTQYF	TGCAGCGTTGTGCTGAGCGGGGGTTTCACAGATACGCAGTATTTT
TRBD1	TRBV24-1	.	TRBJ2-6	CATSDTGGSEANVLTF	TGTGCCACCAGTGATACAGGGGGTTCTGAGGCCAACGTCCTGACTTTC
.	TRBV6-1	few	TRBJ2-1	CASSREGQFFNEQFF	TGTGCCAGCAGTCGGGAAGGACAGTTCTTCAATGAGCAGTTCTTC
TRBD1	TRBV5-1	.	TRBJ1-1	CASSPGTGIRDTEAFF	TGCGCCAGCAGCCCAGGGACAGGGATACGGGACACTGAAGCTTTCTTT
.	TRBV18	.	TRBJ1-2	CASSDLPRGGGYTF	TGTGCCAGCTCAGATCTACCGCGGGGAGGTGGCTACACCTTC
TRBD2	TRBV7-9	.	TRBJ2-7	CASSPPTSDDKDEQYF	TGTGCCAGCAGCCCCCCGACTAGCGATGATAAGGACGAGCAGTACTTC
.	TRBV6-6	.	TRBJ2-3	CASRGHSTDTQYF	TGTGCCAGCAGGGGGCATAGCACAGATACGCAGTATTTT
.	TRBV11-1	.	TRBJ2-2	CASSRTLQGELFF	TGTGCCAGCAGCCGGACTCTCCAAGGGGAGCTGTTTTTT
.	TRBV5-1	.	TRBJ1-5	CASSSSGDYKNQHF	TGCGCCAGCAGCTCATCAGGGGATTACAAGAACCAGCATTTT
TRBD2	TRBV9	.	TRBJ2-7	CASSPTSGRYEQYF	TGTGCCAGCAGCCCGACTAGCGGGAGATACGAGCAGTACTTC
.	TRBV28	.	TRBJ2-7	CASSLPPYEQYF	TGTGCCAGCAGTTTACCGCCTTACGAGCAGTACTTC
.	TRBV4-3	.	TRBJ1-2	CASSQDERGAYGYTF	TGCGCCAGCAGCCAAGATGAACGGGGCGCCTATGGCTACACCTTC
TRBD1	TRBV5-1	.	TRBJ2-1	CASTPGGSTGDEQFF	TGCGCCAGCACCCCCGGCGGGTCGACAGGGGATGAGCAGTTCTTC
.	TRBV3-1	.	TRBJ1-2	CASSQAVGARGYGYTF	TGTGCCAGCAGCCAAGCGGTGGGGGCCCGAGGCTATGGCTACACCTTC
TRBD2	TRBV5-4	.	TRBJ2-7	CASSPRGTTNYEQYF	TGTGCCAGCAGCCCCCGGGGGACTACCAACTACGAGCAGTACTTC
TRBD1	TRBV25-1	.	TRBJ2-5	CASTYAGGETQYF	TGTGCCAGCACCTACGCAGGGGGAGAGACCCAGTACTTC
TRBD2	TRBV12-3/TRBV12-4	.	TRBJ2-1	CASTNWGTKFSNEQFF	TGTGCCAGCACCAATTGGGGGACTAAGTTCTCCAATGAGCAGTTCTTC
.	TRBV12-3/TRBV12-4	.	TRBJ1-5	CASSLAGERQPQHF	TGTGCCAGCAGTTTAGCGGGGGAGAGGCAGCCCCAGCATTTT
.	TRBV6-6	.	TRBJ2-4	CASSSEIRIGIQYF	TGTGCCAGCAGTTCAGAGATCAGGATTGGCATTCAGTACTTC
.	TRBV29-1	.	TRBJ2-2	CSVEALDVNTGELFF	TGCAGCGTTGAAGCGCTAGACGTGAACACCGGGGAGCTGTTTTTT
.	TRBV15	.	TRBJ1-2	CATSRDREDYGYTF	TGTGCCACCAGCAGAGATAGGGAAGACTATGGCTACACCTTC
.	TRBV27	.	TRBJ2-5	CASSSPGRETQYF	TGTGCCAGCAGTTCGCCCGGACGGGAGACCCAGTACTTC
.	TRBV6-5	.	TRBJ2-3	CASTRGSGDTQYF	TGTGCCAGCACCAGAGGGTCAGGGGATACGCAGTATTTT
.	TRBV7-9	.	TRBJ1-2	CASSRDTGRGYTF	TGTGCCAGCAGCCGGGACACTGGACGTGGCTACACCTTC
.	TRBV20-1	.	TRBJ1-1	CSAREALWGNTEAFF	TGCAGTGCTAGAGAAGCCCTTTGGGGGAACACTGAAGCTTTCTTT
.	TRBV15	.	TRBJ1-1	CATSRVGTPNTEAFF	TGTGCCACCAGCAGAGTGGGTACACCAAACACTGAAGCTTTCTTT
.	TRBV9	once	TRBJ1-5	CASSVEWTDGPQHF	TGTGCCAGCAGCGTAGAATGGACAGACGGGCCCCAGCATTTT
TRBD2	TRBV24-1	.	TRBJ2-1	CATSDSGRNNEQFF	TGTGCCACCAGTGATAGCGGGAGAAACAATGAGCAGTTCTTC
TRBD1	TRBV5-6	.	TRBJ2-5	CASSPGQVPRETQYF	TGTGCCAGCAGCCCCGGACAGGTCCCCCGCGAGACCCAGTACTTC